The entry below gives a single T cell receptor beta chain sequence along with its context. Germline V gene lookup returns CDR1 MNHNY and CDR2 SVGAGI (reference sequence). The length of the CDR3 is 13 residues. Trimming stripped 2 bases from V and 6 bases from J, with 10 bases between. These data come from a study of shared clonotypes between healthy human individuals. Assay used: immunoSEQ multiplex PCR; TCRdb lists only in-frame clones, some missing. Of approximately 2.5 million clones in the sample, around 90% were seen once. The sequenced sample consisted of naive CD4+ T cells sorted from blood. Subset defined: CD45RA+ positively selected. The chain links TRBV6-6 to TRBJ1-2, with D perhaps matching TRBD1 (6 bases). The TCR was taken from a man aged 18 to 29 in good health. In DNA form, the CDR3 reads TGTGCCAGCAGTTACCGGACAGAGAATGGCTACACCTTC. Translated, it gives CASSYRTENGYTF.